Listed below are T cell receptor beta chains from one sample, sequenced in a study of beta chain features in type 1 diabetes. Assay used: immunoSEQ multiplex PCR; TCRdb lists only in-frame clones, some missing. Of around 180,000 clones listed, about 7.9% were seen once; the top ten hold 0.5%. The specimen sequenced was central memory CD4+ T cells from blood. The source of these receptors is a man aged 18 to 35 with type 1 diabetes. The conserved cysteine and the conserved F or W are not part of the CDR3 here.

J gene,V gene,CDR3 protein
TRBJ2-5,TRBV29-1,SVDSAAQETQY
TRBJ1-5,TRBV5-1,ASSFTGDSNQPQH
TRBJ2-5,TRBV11-2,ASSLGRETQY
TRBJ2-5,TRBV2,ASSGDQETQY
TRBJ2-7,TRBV18,ASSSDPPGTNYEQY
TRBJ2-5,TRBV28,ASSTTGGAETQY
TRBJ2-1,TRBV18,ASSRRTSGSSYNEQF
TRBJ1-1,TRBV4-3,ASSQVQGAETEAF
TRBJ1-1,TRBV5-1,ASSLAGGARYTEAF
TRBJ2-5,TRBV5-4,ASSRRTEETQY
TRBJ2-5,TRBV30,AWSVTGGGETQY
TRBJ2-5,TRBV7-2,ASSSRTGTRGGETQY
TRBJ2-5,TRBV27,ASSSKWETQY
TRBJ1-6,TRBV28,ASSSGGTINSPLH
TRBJ2-3,TRBV5-1,ASTNPGGAGDTQY
TRBJ1-1,TRBV6-1,ASSEGRFVGAF
TRBJ2-7,TRBV5-6,ASSLHRAYEQY
TRBJ1-4,TRBV7-9,ASSLNGGGQGQKLF
TRBJ2-7,TRBV5-1,ASGWTGRRSEQY
TRBJ2-6,TRBV6-5,ASRSQGAGANVLT
TRBJ1-2,TRBV5-1,ASSSTTGMNYGYT
TRBJ2-3,TRBV29-1,SVVLGAGSTDTQY
TRBJ2-1,TRBV7-7,ASSPGQANYEQF
TRBJ2-7,TRBV27,ASISLTSYEQY
TRBJ2-5,TRBV29-1,SVELSGLSKTQY
TRBJ2-2,TRBV11-1,ASSHGTSGSTGELF
TRBJ1-2,TRBV15,ATSRAGGDGYT
TRBJ2-3,TRBV28,ASKRNGADTQY
TRBJ1-2,TRBV5-4,ATGEDYGYT
TRBJ2-1,TRBV7-2,ASSLAASGGYEQF
TRBJ2-5,TRBV18,ASSPTIQETQY
TRBJ2-7,TRBV18,ASSPAGQGYEQY
TRBJ2-5,TRBV10-3,AISAPSGGVETQY
TRBJ2-5,TRBV6-6,ASSFDRERY
TRBJ1-6,TRBV11-2,ASSLPPDRGASPLH
TRBJ1-4,TRBV30,AWSIQGEKLF
TRBJ2-5,TRBV7-7,ASSSARAGGQETQY
TRBJ2-5,TRBV5-8,ASSYGGASLRETQY
TRBJ2-3,TRBV7-2,ASSEEVQVTQY
TRBJ2-7,TRBV28,ASRPGQPYEQY
TRBJ2-5,TRBV18,ASSPNSAETQY
TRBJ1-6,TRBV2,ASCEATYNSPLH
TRBJ1-5,TRBV30,AWSVRQGGFKPQH
TRBJ2-7,TRBV7-2,ASSFSERSHEQY
TRBJ1-1,TRBV30,AWGRGLNTEAF
TRBJ1-2,TRBV6-1,ASSGDSAGIYGYT